A selection of T cell receptor beta chains follows, all from one sample in a study of T cell repertoires in cytomegalovirus infection. Each CDR3 protein gets one entry after TCRdb re-called the reads with MiXCR. The sample holds about 150,000 distinct CDR3 sequences, 15% to 20% seen once. Sequences were obtained from CD8+ T cells from PBMCs. The receptors shown here come from a human donor in good health (CMV status not recorded). Some clones in this sample may be carry-over from other donors' samples. CDR3s include the opening cysteine and the closing phenylalanine or tryptophan. A D gene is named only where the DNA matches it firmly. Only some rows state a clone size, as once, few, many or a class for expanded clones.

v_call	clone_size	d_call	j_call	cdr3_nt	cdr3_aa
TRBV27	few	TRBD2	TRBJ2-1	TGTGCCAGCACCGCACTAGCGGGGGGGCGTTATGAGCAGTTCTTC	CASTALAGGRYEQFF
TRBV11-2	few	.	TRBJ2-1	TGTGCCAGCAGGTCCGGGGCCTACAATGAGCAGTTCTTC	CASRSGAYNEQFF
TRBV7-2	few	.	TRBJ1-2	TGTGCCAGCAGCCTTTCCCGGGACCAGGGTACCTATGGCTACACCTTC	CASSLSRDQGTYGYTF
TRBV7-3	few	TRBD2	TRBJ2-1	TGTGCCAGCAGCTTAAATCGCGGGGGGGCAAATGAGCAGTTCTTC	CASSLNRGGANEQFF
TRBV12-3/TRBV12-4	.	.	TRBJ1-1	TGTGCCAGCAGAGACGGTGGGGGCACTGAAGCTTTCTTT	CASRDGGGTEAFF
TRBV5-1	many	.	TRBJ2-7	TGCGCCAGCAGCTCTCCCCTCGGACAGAACTCCTACGAGCAGTACTTC	CASSSPLGQNSYEQYF
TRBV7-2	few	.	TRBJ2-7	TGTGCCAGCAGCCAGGGAGTTTCAAGGGTCTACGAGCAGTACTTC	CASSQGVSRVYEQYF
TRBV7-9	few	.	TRBJ2-6	TGTGCCAGCAACAAAGCGGGACAAGTATCTGGGGCCAACGTCCTGACTTTC	CASNKAGQVSGANVLTF
TRBV2	few	.	TRBJ2-3	TGTGCCAGTGAAGGGGGAGATACGCAGTATTTT	CASEGGDTQYF
TRBV5-1	.	TRBD1	TRBJ2-5	TGCGCCAGCAGCCCCTACAGGGGCCAAGAGACCCAGTACTTC	CASSPYRGQETQYF
TRBV7-2	.	.	TRBJ1-5	TGTGCCAGCAGCTTTGGGGGCAATCAGCCCCAGCATTTT	CASSFGGNQPQHF
TRBV19	.	.	TRBJ2-7	TGTGCCAGTAGCATGGAGTACGAGCAGTACTTC	CASSMEYEQYF
TRBV7-8	few	TRBD1	TRBJ1-2	TGTGCCAGCAGATTAGCAGTGCGGACAGGGGGCTTCGATGGCTACACCTTC	CASRLAVRTGGFDGYTF
TRBV6-2/TRBV6-3	few	TRBD1	TRBJ1-1	TGTGCCAGCAGTTACTCGACATCCGGACAGGGGGCGATCGGTGAAGCTTTCTTT	CASSYSTSGQGAIGEAFF
TRBV7-9	few	TRBD2	TRBJ2-5	TGTGCCAGCAGCCGGACTAGCGGGAGCCTGAGAGAGACCCAGTACTTC	CASSRTSGSLRETQYF
TRBV6-5	many	.	TRBJ2-3	TGTGCCAGCAGCTGGCAGGGTGAAGATACGCAGTATTTT	CASSWQGEDTQYF
TRBV20-1	few	TRBD1	TRBJ2-7	TGCAGTGCTGGGGACAGCTCCTACGAGCAGTACTTC	CSAGDSSYEQYF
TRBV7-2	few	TRBD2	TRBJ2-3	TGTGCCAGCAGCGAATACGGGACTAGCGGGACAGATACGCAGTATTTT	CASSEYGTSGTDTQYF
TRBV12-5	.	.	TRBJ2-1	TGTGCTAGTGGTTCGGACCTGGGGCGGGACCCCAATGAGCAGTTCTTC	CASGSDLGRDPNEQFF
TRBV28	few	.	TRBJ2-2	TGTGCCAGCAGTTTCTACAGAGAAAGCACCGGGGAGCTGTTTTTT	CASSFYRESTGELFF
TRBV18	few	.	TRBJ2-2	TGTGCCAGCTCAGCCGGGAGTATAAACACCGGGGAGCTGTTTTTT	CASSAGSINTGELFF
TRBV27	few	.	TRBJ1-1	TGTGCCAGCAGTTCCGTTAGGCTGAACACTGAAGCTTTCTTT	CASSSVRLNTEAFF
TRBV5-6	few	.	TRBJ2-1	TGTGCCAGCAGCCCAGGGACTGATAGCTCCTACAATGAGCAGTTCTTC	CASSPGTDSSYNEQFF
TRBV4-2	.	.	TRBJ2-5	TGTGCCAGCAGCCAAGGTGGGGGGATTGCTGAGACCCAGTACTTC	CASSQGGGIAETQYF
TRBV7-2	few	.	TRBJ1-4	TGTGCCAGCAGCTTAGGCGAAGGGACCTGGACTGAAAAACTGTTTTTT	CASSLGEGTWTEKLFF
TRBV27	few	TRBD2	TRBJ2-4	TGTGCCAGCAGCCCCCTGACTAGCGGGGTAGCCAAAAACATTCAGTACTTC	CASSPLTSGVAKNIQYF
TRBV4-1	.	.	TRBJ1-1	TGCGCCAGCAGCCACACTCGGAAGGAGGACACTGAAGCTTTCTTT	CASSHTRKEDTEAFF
TRBV5-5	few	.	TRBJ2-7	TGTGCCAGCAGCTTTTATCCGGGGAAATCCTACGAGCAGTACTTC	CASSFYPGKSYEQYF
TRBV6-1	.	TRBD1	TRBJ2-7	TGTGCCAGTTTTTCGACAGGGTCATCCTACGAGCAGTACTTC	CASFSTGSSYEQYF
TRBV28	.	.	TRBJ2-2	TGTGCCAGCAGTTTAGGTCGGGGGAGGACGAACACCGGGGAGCTGTTTTTT	CASSLGRGRTNTGELFF
TRBV6-6	.	.	TRBJ1-1	TGTGCCAGCACTCCCAGGGCAGGGCGGGGCACTGAAGCTTTCTTT	CASTPRAGRGTEAFF
TRBV6-2/TRBV6-3	few	.	TRBJ2-7	TGTGCCAGCAGTTACGCCAGGTACGAGCAGTACTTC	CASSYARYEQYF
TRBV20-1	once	.	TRBJ2-5	TGCAGTGCTAGAGATAGTGGCGGAGGGCTTAGGACCCAGTACTTC	CSARDSGGGLRTQYF
TRBV6-5	few	.	TRBJ2-3	TGTGCCAGCAGTCCGGGACCTCGCACAGATACGCAGTATTTT	CASSPGPRTDTQYF
TRBV7-3	.	.	TRBJ2-1	TGTGCCAGCAGCAACTCCGATGAGCAGTTCTTC	CASSNSDEQFF
TRBV7-9	few	.	TRBJ2-7	TGTGCCAGCAGCTTAGTCGGTCTAGACTCCTACGAGCAGTACTTC	CASSLVGLDSYEQYF
TRBV12-3/TRBV12-4	few	.	TRBJ1-1	TGTGCCAGCAGTTTTGCTCAGGGGACTGAAGCTTTCTTT	CASSFAQGTEAFF
TRBV28	few	.	TRBJ2-2	TGTGCCAGCAGTTTAACAGGGACGGGCGGGGAGCTGTTTTTT	CASSLTGTGGELFF
TRBV12-3/TRBV12-4	few	.	TRBJ2-7	TGTGCCAGCAGTCTTATGACAGGTACCTACGAGCAGTACTTC	CASSLMTGTYEQYF
TRBV28	.	.	TRBJ2-1	TGTGCCAGCACCATACTAGGGTTCTCCTACAATGAGCAGTTCTTC	CASTILGFSYNEQFF
TRBV20-1	few	.	TRBJ2-7	TGCAGTGCTAGAGGGACAGAGACAGCATACGAGCAGTACTTC	CSARGTETAYEQYF
TRBV20-1	few	TRBD2	TRBJ2-6	TGCAGTGCTCCCACCTCCGGGACTAGCGCCCTCTCTGGGGCCAACGTCCTGACTTTC	CSAPTSGTSALSGANVLTF
TRBV7-6	once	.	TRBJ2-7	TGTGCCAGCAGCTTACTGGTGGGGGAAATCTCCTACGAGCAGTACTTC	CASSLLVGEISYEQYF
TRBV19	few	TRBD2	TRBJ2-1	TGTGCCAGTAGGATCGTCGGGAGGGCTTACAATGAGCAGTTCTTC	CASRIVGRAYNEQFF
TRBV14	.	.	TRBJ1-1	TGTGCCAGCAGCCAAGAGTGGGCAGGGCGGCCTGAAGCTTTCTTT	CASSQEWAGRPEAFF
TRBV7-3	.	.	TRBJ2-7	TGTGCCAGCAGCCCAGGAGGGCCCACCTACGAGCAGTACTTC	CASSPGGPTYEQYF
TRBV9	.	TRBD2	TRBJ2-2	TGTGCCAGCAGCGTTAGACTAGCGGGGCCAACCGGGGAGCTGTTTTTT	CASSVRLAGPTGELFF
TRBV6-6	.	.	TRBJ2-6	TGTGCCAGCAGTTACTTCCGCCTCTCTGGGGCCAACGTCCTGACTTTC	CASSYFRLSGANVLTF
TRBV15	.	.	TRBJ2-3	TGTGCCACCAGCGTCGATAGCACAGATACGCAGTATTTT	CATSVDSTDTQYF
TRBV6-2/TRBV6-3	few	.	TRBJ2-3	TGTGCCAGCCTTGGACGAGGGGATACGCAGTATTTT	CASLGRGDTQYF
TRBV6-1	.	TRBD1	TRBJ2-7	TGTGCCAGCAGTGCCTCCGGGACAGGGCGCTACGAGCAGTACTTC	CASSASGTGRYEQYF
TRBV5-4	few	.	TRBJ1-1	TGTGCCAGCAACATGGGGGGGATGAACACTGAAGCTTTCTTT	CASNMGGMNTEAFF
TRBV2	.	TRBD1	TRBJ1-5	TGTGCCAGCAGTTCCGACAGGGGGCGGCGAAATCAGCCCCAGCATTTT	CASSSDRGRRNQPQHF
TRBV19	.	.	TRBJ1-1	TGTGCCAGTAGTATGGGCAGGGGATTGGCTGAAGCTTTCTTT	CASSMGRGLAEAFF
TRBV7-8	.	.	TRBJ1-1	TGTGCCAGCAGCTCCACACAGGGTTTACACACTGAAGCTTTCTTT	CASSSTQGLHTEAFF
TRBV6-2/TRBV6-3	.	.	TRBJ2-1	TGTGCCAGCAGCCCTCCTGGGCGCGAGCAGTTCTTC	CASSPPGREQFF
TRBV14	.	.	TRBJ2-5	TGTGCCAGCAGCCAAGCCGGTCGGGAGACCCAGTACTTC	CASSQAGRETQYF
TRBV23-1	few	.	TRBJ2-1	TGCGCCAGCAGTCAATCAATACGGCCTCAACGGGCAGGCTCCAATGAGCAGTTCTTC	CASSQSIRPQRAGSNEQFF